This T cell receptor (beta chain) came from a study of human T cells and chemical hapten exposure. Sample time point: pre-sensitization, week 0. As for treatment: therapeutic diphenylcyclopropenone sensitization with weekly scalp DPC. V dropped 5 bases and J dropped 4 bases, with 11 bases sitting between them. Germline V CDR1 and CDR2: SEHNR, FQNEAQ (reference sequence). The CDR3 totals 14 residues. TCRdb used MiXCR to reprocess the RACE reads, holding one entry per CDR3 protein. The table shows 120,000 or so distinct CDR3 sequences, with approximately 13% occurring only once. In its sample, this clonotype was seen many times.

Sequenced material: whole blood, taken in connection with sensitization to the hapten diphenylcyclopropenone (DPC). The TCR comes from a young woman with alopecia areata. Some clones in this sample may be carry-over from other donors' samples. V and J are TRBV7-9 and TRBJ1-4; D uncertain. This CDR3 is CASSQDTYNEKLFF. The CDR3 DNA is TGTGCCAGCAGCCAAGACACGTATAATGAAAAACTGTTTTTT.